A selection of T cell receptor beta chains follows, all from one sample in a study of T cells in Graves' hyperthyroidism and ophthalmopathy. Via MiXCR, TCRdb re-called the multiplex PCR reads, giving one row per CDR3 protein. The table has roughly 420,000 distinct CDR3 sequences, 15% to 18% seen once; the top ten hold 13% to 15%. The specimen was blood. The receptors shown here come from a woman younger than 35 with Graves' hyperthyroidism. Both conserved end residues are trimmed from each CDR3. D genes are given only for firm matches.

NA	TRBJ2-7	TRBV7-9	ASSLSGVYEQY
NA	TRBJ1-2	TRBV7-8	ASSLGAGRGYGYT
TRBD1	TRBJ1-1	TRBV6-2/TRBV6-3	ASRSGQDNTEAF
NA	TRBJ2-5	TRBV28	ASSLFATQETQY
TRBD1	TRBJ2-5	TRBV20-1	SASDRDREEETQY
TRBD2	TRBJ2-7	TRBV20-1	SAPASGGPIYEQY
NA	TRBJ2-7	TRBV12-3/TRBV12-4	ASSFNAVYEQY
TRBD1	TRBJ2-1	TRBV12-5	ASGPGTGGIKGYNEQF
NA	TRBJ2-5	TRBV7-6	ASSLKIGRVETQY
NA	TRBJ2-7	TRBV5-1	ASSLAGRSEQY
TRBD1	TRBJ2-5	TRBV11-2	ASSGIRQGEMY
NA	TRBJ2-3	TRBV10-3	ATTYSGWGTTDTQY
NA	TRBJ1-5	TRBV7-8	ASSPPGQINQPQH
NA	TRBJ2-1	TRBV20-1	SASGGSYNEQF
NA	TRBJ2-5	TRBV10-3	ATAASGEETQY
NA	TRBJ2-7	TRBV6-6	ASSYLAGSYEQY
TRBD1	TRBJ1-2	TRBV29-1	SVDTGTGVGGYT
NA	TRBJ2-7	TRBV5-4	ASRYHGGSYEQY
NA	TRBJ2-7	TRBV12-3/TRBV12-4	ASSLPCRVSDERY
TRBD2	TRBJ2-5	TRBV15	ATSRSGEETQY
TRBD1	TRBJ2-7	TRBV5-1	ASSSSSGGAYEQY
TRBD2	TRBJ2-7	TRBV11-2	ASRQPGLAGGKSSYEQY
NA	TRBJ2-1	TRBV7-2	ASSLVRDWYNEQF
NA	TRBJ2-3	TRBV7-2	ASSAWGGQFTDTQY